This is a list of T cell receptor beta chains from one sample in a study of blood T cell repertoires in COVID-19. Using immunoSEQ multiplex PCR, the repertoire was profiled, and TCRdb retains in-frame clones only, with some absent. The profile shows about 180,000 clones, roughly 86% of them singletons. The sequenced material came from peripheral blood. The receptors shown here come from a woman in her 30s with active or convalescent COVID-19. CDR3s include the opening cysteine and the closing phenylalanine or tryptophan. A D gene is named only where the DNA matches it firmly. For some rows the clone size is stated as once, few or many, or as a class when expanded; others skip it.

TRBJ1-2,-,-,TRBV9,CASSGRLTGTNYGYTF,TGTGCCAGCAGCGGACGCCTAACAGGGACTAACTATGGCTACACCTTC
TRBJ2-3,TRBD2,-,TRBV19,CASSIGSVAGGPFSTDTQYF,TGTGCCAGTAGTATAGGAAGTGTGGCGGGAGGGCCGTTCAGCACAGATACGCAGTATTTT
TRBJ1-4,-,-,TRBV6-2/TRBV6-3,CASSILASGSRNEKLFF,TGTGCCAGCAGTATCTTAGCGTCGGGGAGCCGGAATGAAAAACTGTTTTTT
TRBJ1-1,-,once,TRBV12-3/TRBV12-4,CASSFGRGTEAFF,TGTGCCAGCAGTTTCGGGCGCGGGACTGAAGCTTTCTTT
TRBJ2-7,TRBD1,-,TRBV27,CASSSPHSGQAEQYF,TGTGCCAGCAGTTCCCCTCATTCCGGACAGGCCGAGCAGTACTTC
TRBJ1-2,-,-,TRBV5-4,CASSMVPLYGYTF,TGTGCCAGCAGCATGGTCCCACTATATGGCTACACCTTC
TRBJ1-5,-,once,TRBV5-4,CASSLDGQINQPQHF,TGTGCCAGCAGCTTGGACGGACAGATAAATCAGCCCCAGCATTTT
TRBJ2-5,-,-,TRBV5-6,CASRFRDSEDF,TGTGCCAGCAGATTCCGGGACTCAGAAGACTTC
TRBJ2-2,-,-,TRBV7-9,CASSLVLMPGELFF,TGTGCCAGCAGCTTAGTACTAATGCCTGGGGAGCTGTTTTTT
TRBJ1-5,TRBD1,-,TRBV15,CATSRGRDRGRGNQPQHF,TGTGCCACCAGCAGAGGACGGGACAGGGGAAGAGGCAATCAGCCCCAGCATTTT
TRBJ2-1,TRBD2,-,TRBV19,CASSILPGGDEQFF,TGTGCCAGTAGTATTTTGCCGGGAGGCGATGAGCAGTTCTTC
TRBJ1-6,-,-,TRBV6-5,CASSYIVHSKNSPLHF,TGTGCCAGCAGTTATATCGTGCACAGCAAAAATTCACCCCTCCACTTT
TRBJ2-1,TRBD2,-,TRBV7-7,CASSLSGGGYNEQFF,TGTGCTAGCAGCTTAAGTGGGGGGGGCTACAATGAGCAGTTCTTC
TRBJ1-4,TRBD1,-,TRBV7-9,CASSRITGGGNEKLFF,TGTGCCAGCAGTCGAATCACAGGGGGAGGAAATGAAAAACTGTTTTTT
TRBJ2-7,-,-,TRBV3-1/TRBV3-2,CASSPKLQGAHEQYF,TGTGCCAGCAGCCCTAAATTACAGGGTGCCCACGAGCAGTACTTC
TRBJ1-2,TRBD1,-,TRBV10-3,CAITAGGANYGYTF,TGTGCCATCACCGCAGGGGGCGCGAACTATGGCTACACCTTC
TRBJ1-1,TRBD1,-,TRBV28,CASSWTGVNTEAFF,TGTGCCAGCAGTTGGACAGGGGTGAACACTGAAGCTTTCTTT
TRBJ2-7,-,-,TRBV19,CASSMRTVEVYEQYF,TGTGCCAGTAGTATGCGGACCGTGGAGGTCTACGAGCAGTACTTC
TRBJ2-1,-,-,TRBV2,CASRMGGPGEQFF,TGTGCCAGCAGGATGGGGGGACCAGGGGAGCAGTTCTTC
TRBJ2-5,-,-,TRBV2,CASSEGGGLQETQYF,TGTGCCAGCAGCGAGGGCGGCGGTTTACAAGAGACCCAGTACTTC
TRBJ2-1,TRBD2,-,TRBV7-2,CASSPGTTVNEQFF,TGTGCCAGCAGCCCTGGGACTACAGTCAATGAGCAGTTCTTC
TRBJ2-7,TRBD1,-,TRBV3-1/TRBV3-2,CASSPKDREGEQYF,TGTGCCAGCAGCCCGAAGGACAGGGAAGGGGAGCAGTACTTC
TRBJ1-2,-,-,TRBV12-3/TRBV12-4,CATRRRINYGYTF,TGTGCCACCCGGAGGCGGATAAACTATGGCTACACCTTC
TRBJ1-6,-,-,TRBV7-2,CASSLVGGNSPLHF,TGTGCCAGCAGCTTAGTAGGGGGAAATTCACCCCTCCACTTT
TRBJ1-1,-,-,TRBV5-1,CASSLGTAYTEAFF,TGCGCCAGCAGCTTGGGGACAGCTTACACTGAAGCTTTCTTT
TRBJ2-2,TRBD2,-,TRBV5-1,CASSYRLAGASNTGELFF,TGCGCCAGCAGCTACCGACTAGCGGGGGCGTCGAACACCGGGGAGCTGTTTTTT
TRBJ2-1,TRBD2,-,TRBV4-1,CASSQDPEREGRGNEQFF,TGCGCCAGCAGCCAAGACCCGGAGCGGGAGGGCCGTGGGAATGAGCAGTTCTTC
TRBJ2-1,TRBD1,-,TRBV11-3,CASSSGRQGRVYNEQFF,TGTGCCAGCAGCTCCGGCCGACAGGGTCGAGTCTACAATGAGCAGTTCTTC
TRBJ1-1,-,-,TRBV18,CASSQGQREAFF,TGTGCCAGCTCACAAGGACAGAGAGAAGCTTTCTTT
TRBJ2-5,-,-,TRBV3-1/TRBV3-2,CASTERETQYF,TGTGCCAGCACCGAGAGGGAGACCCAGTACTTC
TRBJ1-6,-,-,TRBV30,CAWSKRDSYNSPLHF,TGTGCCTGGAGTAAGAGGGACTCCTATAATTCACCCCTCCACTTT
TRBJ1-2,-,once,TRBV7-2,CASSSDTGYGYTF,TGTGCCAGCAGCTCAGACACAGGCTATGGCTACACCTTC
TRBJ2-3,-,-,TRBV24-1,CATSDKYLDTQYF,TGTGCCACCAGTGATAAATATCTTGATACGCAGTATTTT
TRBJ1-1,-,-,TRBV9,CASSVGGPQGATEAFF,TGTGCCAGCAGCGTAGGTGGCCCCCAGGGTGCCACTGAAGCTTTCTTT
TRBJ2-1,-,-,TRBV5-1,CASSLLRSEQFF,TGCGCCAGCAGCTTGCTGCGATCTGAGCAGTTCTTC
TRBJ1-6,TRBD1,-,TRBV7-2,CASSPGQANSPLHF,TGTGCCAGCAGCCCCGGACAGGCCAATTCACCCCTCCACTTT
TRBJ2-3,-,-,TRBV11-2,CASSRTTGVGTDTQYF,TGTGCCAGCAGCAGGACTACAGGGGTTGGCACAGATACGCAGTATTTT
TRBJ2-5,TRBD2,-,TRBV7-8,CASSPPMAGEETQYF,TGTGCCAGCAGCCCCCCCATGGCGGGGGAAGAGACCCAGTACTTC
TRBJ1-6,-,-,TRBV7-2,CASSLVGSYNSPLHF,TGTGCCAGCAGCTTAGTCGGCTCCTATAATTCACCCCTCCACTTT
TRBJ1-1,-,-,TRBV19,CASSISGGNTEAFF,TGTGCCAGTAGTATATCCGGGGGGAACACTGAAGCTTTCTTT
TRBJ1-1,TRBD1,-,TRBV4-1,CASSPGGRGLRTEAFF,TGCGCCAGCAGCCCGGGAGGCAGGGGGCTGCGCACTGAAGCTTTCTTT
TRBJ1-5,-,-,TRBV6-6,CASGLYSNQPQHF,TGTGCCAGCGGACTTTATAGCAATCAGCCCCAGCATTTT
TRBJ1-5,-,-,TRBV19,CASRRGYLETNQPQHF,TGTGCCAGTAGAAGGGGGTATCTAGAGACGAATCAGCCCCAGCATTTT
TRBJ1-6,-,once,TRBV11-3,CASSLGGRTENSPLHF,TGTGCCAGCAGCTTAGGGGGGCGGACAGAGAATTCACCCCTCCACTTT
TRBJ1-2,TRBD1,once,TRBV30,CAWRGDRIINYGYTF,TGTGCCTGGAGGGGGGACAGGATTATCAACTATGGCTACACCTTC
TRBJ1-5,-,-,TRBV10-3,CATRHQGANQPQHF,TGTGCCACCCGCCACCAGGGCGCCAATCAGCCCCAGCATTTT
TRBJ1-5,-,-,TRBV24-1,CATSDAGGNQPQHF,TGTGCCACCAGTGATGCCGGGGGCAATCAGCCCCAGCATTTT
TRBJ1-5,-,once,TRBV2,CASSDYYQPQHF,TGTGCCAGCAGTGACTATTATCAGCCCCAGCATTTT
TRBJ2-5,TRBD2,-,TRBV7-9,CASSFGAGGETQYF,TGTGCCAGCAGCTTTGGAGCGGGGGGAGAGACCCAGTACTTC
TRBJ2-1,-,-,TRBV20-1,CSASGYDEQFF,TGCAGTGCTTCAGGGTACGATGAGCAGTTCTTC
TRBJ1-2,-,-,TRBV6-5,CASSYSGAGNYGYTF,TGTGCCAGCAGTTACTCCGGCGCAGGGAACTATGGCTACACCTTC
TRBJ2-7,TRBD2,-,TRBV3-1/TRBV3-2,CASSQALPSGTSGFGQYF,TGTGCCAGCAGCCAAGCGTTGCCCTCGGGGACTAGCGGCTTCGGGCAGTACTTC
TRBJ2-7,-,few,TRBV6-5,CASSTRTISYEQYF,TGTGCCAGCAGTACCCGGACTATCTCCTACGAGCAGTACTTC
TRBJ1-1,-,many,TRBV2,CASSQGENTEAFF,TGTGCCAGCTCACAAGGGGAGAACACTGAAGCTTTCTTT
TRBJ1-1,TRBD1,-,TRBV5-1,CASKGQGLNTEAFF,TGCGCCAGCAAGGGACAGGGCCTGAACACTGAAGCTTTCTTT
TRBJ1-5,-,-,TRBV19,CASSIPTGEYSNQPQHF,TGTGCCAGTAGTATCCCGACGGGGGAGTATAGCAATCAGCCCCAGCATTTT
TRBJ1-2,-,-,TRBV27,CASRSVRGGGEGYGYTF,TGTGCCAGCAGATCAGTGAGAGGAGGGGGGGAGGGCTATGGCTACACCTTC
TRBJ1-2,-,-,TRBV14,CASSQAGGSNYGYTF,TGTGCCAGCAGCCAAGCGGGGGGGAGTAACTATGGCTACACCTTC